This T cell receptor beta chain was sequenced for a study of blood T cells in healthy people across ages. Primers used in a second PCR of roughly 6 to 12 cycles were a sample-barcoded 5' primer and a J-beta primer mix. TCRdb reprocessed the 5' RACE reads via MiXCR and lists one record per CDR3 protein. This table holds 250,000 to 300,000 distinct CDR3 sequences, 25% to 30% found once. The germline V gene encodes CDR1 ENHRY and CDR2 SYGVKD. Trimming removed 6 bases from V and 8 bases from J, with 8 bases in between. The CDR3 covers 12 residues. In this sample, this clonotype turned up a few times. The chain is built from TRBV10-3 and TRBJ1-6; the D gene is possibly TRBD1 (5 bases). The receptor's source is a woman in her seventies in good health. Specimen: blood. Here the CDR3 reads CAISAGDSPLHF. CDR3 nucleotide sequence: TGTGCCATCAGCGCGGGGGATTCACCCCTCCACTTT.